The rows below give T cell receptor beta chains drawn from one sample of a study of control samples from healthy donors and cancer patients. Some clones are missing from TCRdb's copy, which holds only in-frame ones; the method was immunoSEQ multiplex PCR. The sample records 61,000 or so clones, nearly 90% being singletons. Sequencing was done on a sample of PBMCs. Receptors originate from a man aged 55 to 69 with colorectal cancer. The CDR3 runs from the conserved cysteine through the conserved F or W. The D gene is left open where the match is weak. Some rows mark clone size as missing; the rest say once, few, many or name a class of expanded clone.

>.|TRBJ1-5|.|TRBV5-5
TGTGCCAGCAGCCCTACAGGGTCGGTTCAGCCCCAGCATTTT
CASSPTGSVQPQHF
>TRBD1|TRBJ1-1|.|TRBV30
TGTGCCTGGAGTGGGAAAGACAGGGACAACACTGAAGCTTTCTTT
CAWSGKDRDNTEAFF
>.|TRBJ1-1|.|TRBV30
TGTGCCTGGAGTCGAGGGTCGACTGAAGCTTTCTTT
CAWSRGSTEAFF
>TRBD2|TRBJ2-4|.|TRBV19
TGTGCCAGTAGTATGGGACTAGCCAGCGGAAACATTCAGTACTTC
CASSMGLASGNIQYF
>TRBD1|TRBJ2-7|.|TRBV5-1
TGCGCCAGCACCAATCCCCACGACAGGGGGAGTAAATACGAGCAGTACTTC
CASTNPHDRGSKYEQYF
>.|TRBJ2-1|.|TRBV12-1
TGTGCCAGCAGCCCCAAGACCGGGGCCCCGAGCTCCTACAATGAGCAGTTCTTC
CASSPKTGAPSSYNEQFF
>.|TRBJ2-2|.|TRBV19
TGTGCCAGTAGTATGGTAGGGTTGAACACCGGGGAGCTGTTTTTT
CASSMVGLNTGELFF
>.|TRBJ2-1|.|TRBV28
TGTGCCACCCACCGGGACTTAGTCTTGGAGCAGTTCTTC
CATHRDLVLEQFF
>.|TRBJ1-5|few|TRBV6-1
TGTGCCAGCAGTGACAAGACAGGTATTGGGCAGCCCCAGCATTTT
CASSDKTGIGQPQHF
>TRBD1|TRBJ2-7|.|TRBV28
TGTGCCAGCAGTTTCTCACCCGGGACAGGGGGCCGGGGGGACTACGAGCAGTACTTC
CASSFSPGTGGRGDYEQYF
>TRBD2|TRBJ2-7|.|TRBV4-3
TGCGCCAGCAGCCGGGGGACTAGCGGGAGTTCCTACGAGCAGTACTTC
CASSRGTSGSSYEQYF
>TRBD1|TRBJ2-7|.|TRBV18
TGTGCCAGCTCACCCGGACAGGCCCTCTACGAGCAGTACTTC
CASSPGQALYEQYF
>TRBD1|TRBJ1-2|few|TRBV2
TGTGCCAGCATCCGCCCCCCGGGACAGGGGGGGGATGGCTACACCTTC
CASIRPPGQGGDGYTF
>.|TRBJ2-5|.|TRBV19
TGTGCCAGTAGTACTTCTTATAATCTCCCTGAGACCCAGTACTTC
CASSTSYNLPETQYF
>TRBD1|TRBJ1-5|.|TRBV19
TGTGCCAGTAGTAGACCGGGACAGTATAGCAATCAGCCCCAGCATTTT
CASSRPGQYSNQPQHF
>TRBD2|TRBJ2-1|once|TRBV15
TGTGCCACCAGCAGAGAGGGGGGGTCCTACAATGAGCAGTTCTTC
CATSREGGSYNEQFF
>.|TRBJ2-1|once|TRBV7-9
TGTGCCAGCAGCCCTAGGACAAGTAAATACAATGAGCAGTTCTTC
CASSPRTSKYNEQFF
>.|TRBJ2-1|.|TRBV3-1/TRBV3-2
TGTGCCAGTTCCGGGGCGGGGGCCAATGAGCAGTTCTTC
CASSGAGANEQFF
>.|TRBJ1-2|.|TRBV29-1
TGCAGCGTTGAAAGTACCGTGACTAACTATGGCTACACCTTC
CSVESTVTNYGYTF
>.|TRBJ1-5|.|TRBV7-3
TGTGCCAGCAGCTTAAGTAGCAATCAGCCCCAGCATTTT
CASSLSSNQPQHF
>.|TRBJ2-7|.|TRBV10-1
TGCGCCAGCAGCGAAACTCGGTGGTACGAGCAGTACTTC
CASSETRWYEQYF
>TRBD1|TRBJ1-2|few|TRBV7-3
TGTGCCAGCAGCCCGACAGGGGTGGGTGGCTACACCTTC
CASSPTGVGGYTF
>TRBD1|TRBJ1-2|.|TRBV9
TGTGCCAGCAGCGACGGACAGGGGAGCTACTATGGCTACACCTTC
CASSDGQGSYYGYTF
>.|TRBJ2-3|.|TRBV6-2/TRBV6-3
TGTGCCAGCAGTTACTGGAAGGGCAGAAGCACAGATACGCAGTATTTT
CASSYWKGRSTDTQYF
>.|TRBJ2-7|.|TRBV30
TGTGCCTGGAGCCACGGGACTCGTTGGGCGCAGTACTTC
CAWSHGTRWAQYF
>.|TRBJ2-2|.|TRBV6-4
TGTGCCAGCAGTCAACGGATAACCGGGGAGCTGTTTTTT
CASSQRITGELFF
>.|TRBJ1-5|.|TRBV6-1
TGTGCCAGCAGTGAAGCGCTGCGGGGGAGCAATCAGCCCCAGCATTTT
CASSEALRGSNQPQHF
>.|TRBJ1-6|.|TRBV2
TGTGCCAGCAGTGAACTGGGGGCGCCTAATTCACCCCTCCACTTT
CASSELGAPNSPLHF
>.|TRBJ1-5|.|TRBV7-3
TGTGCCAGCAGCTGCCCTTTGACAGTCCTTAGCAATCAGCCCCAGCATTTT
CASSCPLTVLSNQPQHF
>TRBD1|TRBJ2-2|.|TRBV7-9
TGTGCCAGCAGCCTCACAGGGGCGCGCACCGGGGAGCTGTTTTTT
CASSLTGARTGELFF
>.|TRBJ2-2|.|TRBV24-1
TGTGCCACCAGTGATCGCCTCGTGGGCCCGAACACCGGGGAGCTGTTTTTT
CATSDRLVGPNTGELFF
>TRBD2|TRBJ2-1|.|TRBV6-2/TRBV6-3
TGTGCCAGCAGTTACTGGCTAGCGGGGGTGGGCAATGAGCAGTTCTTC
CASSYWLAGVGNEQFF
>.|TRBJ1-2|.|TRBV15
TGTGCCACCAGGCGGGATAAGGGGTCCTATGGCTACACCTTC
CATRRDKGSYGYTF
>TRBD1|TRBJ1-1|.|TRBV6-5
TGTGCCAGCAGCGAGACAGGGTTTGGGTCTGAAGCTTTCTTT
CASSETGFGSEAFF
>TRBD1|TRBJ2-7|.|TRBV7-6
TGTGCCAGCGTTTCTCAACCGGCAGGGGGCGAGCAGTACTTC
CASVSQPAGGEQYF
>.|TRBJ1-2|.|TRBV6-2/TRBV6-3
TGTGCCAGCAGTTACTCGGGGGGAGGGGATGGCTACACCTTC
CASSYSGGGDGYTF
>TRBD1|TRBJ1-4|.|TRBV7-9
TGTGCCAGCAGCCTACAGGGGCTAGGGGCTAATGAAAAACTGTTTTTT
CASSLQGLGANEKLFF
>TRBD1|TRBJ1-2|.|TRBV5-1
TGCGCCAGCAGCTACGGGACAGGGGTCGACGGCTACACCTTC
CASSYGTGVDGYTF
>TRBD1|TRBJ1-2|.|TRBV4-3
TGCGCCAGCAGCCAAGCCCCTCCAGGGGGTAACTATGGCTACACCTTC
CASSQAPPGGNYGYTF
>TRBD1|TRBJ2-1|.|TRBV11-2
TGTGCCAGCAGCTTCGGACAGGGAAGATACAATGAGCAGTTCTTC
CASSFGQGRYNEQFF
>TRBD1|TRBJ2-7|once|TRBV7-8
TGTGCCAGCAGCTTAGGGGGACAGGGGGCATACGAGCAGTACTTC
CASSLGGQGAYEQYF
>.|TRBJ1-5|.|TRBV30
TGTGCCTGGAGTCTTCAGGATATGGGCAATCAGCCCCAGCATTTT
CAWSLQDMGNQPQHF
>.|TRBJ1-2|.|TRBV2
TGTGCCGGGGGGATTAAGGACGGGGCGGTTGGCTACACCTTC
CAGGIKDGAVGYTF
>TRBD2|TRBJ2-3|.|TRBV29-1
TGCAGCGTCGCGGGGGTCCCCACAGATACGCAGTATTTT
CSVAGVPTDTQYF
>.|TRBJ2-3|.|TRBV7-9
TGTGCCAGCAGCCCCAGGTACGGAGCTAGCACAGATACGCAGTATTTT
CASSPRYGASTDTQYF
>TRBD2|TRBJ2-3|.|TRBV5-6
TGTGCCAGCAGCGGGGGACTAGCGTTTACAGATACGCAGTATTTT
CASSGGLAFTDTQYF
>.|TRBJ1-1|.|TRBV19
TGTGCCAGTAGTATAGATCTGGGGGTGAACACTGAAGCTTTCTTT
CASSIDLGVNTEAFF
>TRBD1|TRBJ1-5|.|TRBV6-1
TGTGCCAGCAGTGACCAGACAGGGGGATCTCAGCCCCAGCATTTT
CASSDQTGGSQPQHF
>.|TRBJ1-1|.|TRBV3-1/TRBV3-2
TGTGCCAGCAGCCCCGTACAGAACACTGAAGCTTTCTTT
CASSPVQNTEAFF
>.|TRBJ1-3|.|TRBV3-1/TRBV3-2
TGTGCCAGCAGACTGGGGCCCATATACTCTGGAAACACCATATATTTT
CASRLGPIYSGNTIYF
>TRBD1|TRBJ2-7|.|TRBV9
TGTGCCAGCAGCGTAGGTCTGGGCAGGGGGCTAAACGAGCAGTACTTC
CASSVGLGRGLNEQYF
>.|TRBJ1-1|once|TRBV7-9
TGTGCCAGCAGCTTAGAGGAGAACACTGAAGCTTTCTTT
CASSLEENTEAFF
>TRBD1|TRBJ1-5|.|TRBV6-5
TGTGCCAGCACCCGGGACAGGTCTAGCAATCAGCCCCAGCATTTT
CASTRDRSSNQPQHF